The 8 T cell receptor beta chains reported below all come from one sample, sequenced in a study of T cell responses to AZD1222 COVID-19 vaccine. Assay: immunoSEQ multiplex PCR; the TCRdb copy retains only in-frame clones and omits some. The sample lists 80,000 or so clones; approximately 90% were seen once. The sequencing here drew on peripheral blood, taken on day 0 of AZD1222 vaccination. All receptors derive from an adult in good health.

The chain uses TRBV7-2 and TRBJ1-1; 9 bases fit TRBD1. This CDR3 comprises 15 residues. Germline V gene sequence: CDR1 SGHTA, CDR2 FQGNSA. J lost 1 base, V lost 5 bases, and 5 bases had no gene match. The CDR3 DNA reads TGTGCCAGCAGCCCACAGGGGGCTGCGAACACTGAAGCTTTCTTT. Amino acid sequence: CASSPQGAANTEAFF.

CDR3 amino acids: CASSFQQGWDGYTF. The CDR3 DNA reads TGCGCCAGCAGCTTCCAACAGGGTTGGGATGGCTACACCTTC. J is TRBJ1-2 and V is TRBV5-1; possible D gene TRBD1, 6 bases. Germline CDR1 and CDR2: SGHRS and YFSETQ. With 2 bases removed from V and 6 bases from J, the gap between germline ends came to 14 bases. This CDR3 spans 14 amino acids.

This chain connects TRBV4-1 to TRBJ1-2; D is possibly TRBD1 (5 bases). Looked up from germline, CDR1 is MGHRA and CDR2 is YSYEKL. The germline V and J ends were trimmed by 3 bases and 3 bases, with 11 bases remaining between them. The CDR3 runs 14 residues. The CDR3 region is CASSHRDDYYGYTF. CDR3 nucleotides: TGCGCCAGCAGCCACAGGGACGACTACTATGGCTACACCTTC.

V is TRBV3-1 (or the pseudogene TRBV3-2) and J is TRBJ1-3; no firm D call. Germline V gene sequence: CDR1 LGHDT, CDR2 YNNKEL (reference sequence). V was cut by 0 bases and J by 2 bases, with 8 bases left in between. The CDR3 length is 15 residues. CDR3 amino acids: CASSQDFYAGNTIYF. The CDR3 DNA follows: TGTGCCAGCAGCCAAGATTTCTATGCTGGAAACACCATATATTTT.

The chain recombines TRBV12-3 or TRBV12-4 with TRBJ1-2; maybe TRBD1 (5 bases). V lost 5 bases and J lost 2, with 9 bases in between. The CDR3 consists of 13 residues. The CDR3 here is CASSTEGNYGYTF. DNA for the CDR3: TGTGCCAGCAGTACGGAGGGGAACTATGGCTACACCTTC.

The chain combines TRBV27 with TRBJ2-1; TRBD2 matches at 9 bases. This CDR3 region has 15 residues. J gave up 5 bases and V 2 bases, and 4 bases lay outside the gene matches. Germline V lookup: CDR1 MNHEY, CDR2 SMNVEV (reference sequence). The CDR3 region is CASSLSGGINNEQFF. The DNA for the CDR3 is TGTGCCAGCAGTTTAAGCGGGGGGATTAACAATGAGCAGTTCTTC.

The rearrangement uses TRBV5-1 and TRBJ1-1; no clear D. The germline V gene encodes CDR1 SGHRS and CDR2 YFSETQ. V lost 4 bases and J lost 1, with 23 bases in between. The CDR3 contains 18 residues. CDR3 region: CASSQMKAVLLPNTEAFF. The CDR3 DNA is TGCGCCAGCAGCCAGATGAAGGCAGTTTTATTGCCGAACACTGAAGCTTTCTTT.

V gene TRBV14 combines with J gene TRBJ1-1; D unclear. The CDR3 has 15 amino acids. With 0 bases removed from V and 4 bases from J, the gap between germline ends came to 12 bases. Germline assignment: CDR1 SGHDN and CDR2 FVKESK. The CDR3 here is CASSQDLIGTTEAFF. The CDR3 DNA sequence: TGTGCCAGCAGCCAAGATCTGATAGGTACCACTGAAGCTTTCTTT.